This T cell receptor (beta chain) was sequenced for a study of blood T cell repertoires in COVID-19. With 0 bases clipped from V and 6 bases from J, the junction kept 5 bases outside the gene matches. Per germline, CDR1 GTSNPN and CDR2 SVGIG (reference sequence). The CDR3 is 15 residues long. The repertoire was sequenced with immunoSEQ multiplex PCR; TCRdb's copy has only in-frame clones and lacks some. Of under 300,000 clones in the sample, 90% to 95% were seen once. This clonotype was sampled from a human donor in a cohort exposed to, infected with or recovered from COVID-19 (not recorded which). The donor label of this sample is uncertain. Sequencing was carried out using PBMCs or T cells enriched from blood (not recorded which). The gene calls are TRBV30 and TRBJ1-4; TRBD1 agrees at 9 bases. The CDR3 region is CAWSVGGQGYEKLFF. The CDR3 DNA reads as TGTGCCTGGAGTGTAGGGGGACAGGGTTATGAAAAACTGTTTTTT.